This TCR beta chain was documented in a study of regulatory T cells. The primer mix had 52 TRBV and 13 TRBJ primers. Some clones are missing from TCRdb's copy, which holds only in-frame ones; the method was immunoSEQ multiplex PCR. This sample has about 35,000 clones, with 89% found just once. Points on this clone: The antigen remains unidentified.

General study points: Hydrophobic residues at CDR3 positions 6 and 7 were enriched in conventional CD4+ T cells of CD3G-deficient patients. Patient repertoires had restricted TRB V-J pairs and skewed V and J usage, most in Tregs.

All CD3G-deficient patients showed autoimmunity, more severe in two. At testing, patients were 2 to 39 years old, with reduced naive and increased memory T-cell proportions. Sorting split CD4+ cells into CD25-high CD127-low Tregs and CD25-low CD127-high conventional T cells. V lost 6 bases, J lost 4 bases, and 11 bases stayed unmatched. This CDR3 is 16 amino acids long. CDR1 LNHDA and CDR2 SQIVND come from the germline V gene (reference sequence). This TCR derives from a person aged 18 to 35 with CD3G deficiency. Sequences were obtained from conventional CD4+ T cells sorted from blood. The genes are TRBV19 and TRBJ1-5, with 8 bases aligning to TRBD1. The CDR3 sequence: CASSPVGTGLNQPQHF. DNA for the CDR3: TGTGCCAGTAGCCCGGTGGGGACAGGTTTAAATCAGCCCCAGCATTTT.